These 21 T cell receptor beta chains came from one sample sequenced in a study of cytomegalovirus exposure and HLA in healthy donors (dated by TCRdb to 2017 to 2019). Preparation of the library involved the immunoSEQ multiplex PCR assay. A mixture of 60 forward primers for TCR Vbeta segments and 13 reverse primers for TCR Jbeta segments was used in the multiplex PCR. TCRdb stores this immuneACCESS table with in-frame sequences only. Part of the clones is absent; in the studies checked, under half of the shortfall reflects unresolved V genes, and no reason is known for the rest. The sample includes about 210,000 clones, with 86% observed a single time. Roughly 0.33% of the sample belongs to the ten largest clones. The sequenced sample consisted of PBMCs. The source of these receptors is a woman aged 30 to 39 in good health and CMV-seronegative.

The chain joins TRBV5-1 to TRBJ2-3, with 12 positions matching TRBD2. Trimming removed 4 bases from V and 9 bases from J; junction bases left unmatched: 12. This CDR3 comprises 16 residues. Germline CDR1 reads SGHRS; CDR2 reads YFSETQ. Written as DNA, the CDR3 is TGCGCCAGCAGCGACACTAGCGGGGGGTCCTTTAAAACGCAGTATTTT. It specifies CASSDTSGGSFKTQYF.

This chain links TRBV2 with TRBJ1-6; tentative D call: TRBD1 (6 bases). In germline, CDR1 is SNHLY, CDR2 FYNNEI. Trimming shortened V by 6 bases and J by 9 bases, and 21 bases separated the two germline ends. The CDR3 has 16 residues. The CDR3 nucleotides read TGTGCCAGCAGCCAGTCCGGGACAACCCTTACTTCACCCCTCCACTTT. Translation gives CASSQSGTTLTSPLHF.

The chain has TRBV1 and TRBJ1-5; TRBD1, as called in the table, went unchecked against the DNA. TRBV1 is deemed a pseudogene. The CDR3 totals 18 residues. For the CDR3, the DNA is TGCACCAGCAGCCACCGATTAGGAGGGGGCCAATGGAATCAGCCCCAGCATTTT. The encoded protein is CTSSHRLGGGQWNQPQHF.

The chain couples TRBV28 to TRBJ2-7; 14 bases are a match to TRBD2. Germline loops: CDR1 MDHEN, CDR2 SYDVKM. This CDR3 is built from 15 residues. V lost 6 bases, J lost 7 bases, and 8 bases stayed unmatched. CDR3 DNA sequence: TGTGCCAGCAGCCCGGGACTAGCGGGGGTGCGGGAGCAGTACTTC. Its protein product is CASSPGLAGVREQYF.

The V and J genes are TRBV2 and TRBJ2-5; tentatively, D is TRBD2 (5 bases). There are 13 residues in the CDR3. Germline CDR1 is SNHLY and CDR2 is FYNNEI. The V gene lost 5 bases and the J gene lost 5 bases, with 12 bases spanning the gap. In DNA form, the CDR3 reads TGTGCCAGCAGTCAGTCACGAGGGGAGACCCAGTACTTC. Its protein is CASSQSRGETQYF.

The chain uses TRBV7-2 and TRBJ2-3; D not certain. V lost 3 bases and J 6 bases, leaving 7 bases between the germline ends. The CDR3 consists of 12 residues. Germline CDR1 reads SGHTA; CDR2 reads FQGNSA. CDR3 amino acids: CASSLVDDTQYF. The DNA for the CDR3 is TGTGCCAGCAGCTTGGTAGATGATACGCAGTATTTT.

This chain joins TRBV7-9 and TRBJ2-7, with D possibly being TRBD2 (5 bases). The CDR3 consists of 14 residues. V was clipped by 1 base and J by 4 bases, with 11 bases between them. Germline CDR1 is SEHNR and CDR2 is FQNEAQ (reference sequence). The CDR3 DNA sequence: TGTGCCAGCAGCTTAGGGCGGGCGCGGTACGAGCAGTACTTC. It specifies CASSLGRARYEQYF.

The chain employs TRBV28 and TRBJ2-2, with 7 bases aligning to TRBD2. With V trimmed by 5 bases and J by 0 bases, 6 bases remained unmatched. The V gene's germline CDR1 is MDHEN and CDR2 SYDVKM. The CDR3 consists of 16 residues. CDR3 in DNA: TGTGCCAGCAGTATAGCGGGCAGTACGAACACCGGGGAGCTGTTTTTT. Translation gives CASSIAGSTNTGELFF.

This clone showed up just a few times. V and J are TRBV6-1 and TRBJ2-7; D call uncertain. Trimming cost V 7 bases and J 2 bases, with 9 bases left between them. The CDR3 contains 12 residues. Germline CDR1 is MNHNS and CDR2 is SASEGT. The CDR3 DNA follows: TGTGCCAGCAACCTCAGTGCCTACGAGCAGTACTTC. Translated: CASNLSAYEQYF.

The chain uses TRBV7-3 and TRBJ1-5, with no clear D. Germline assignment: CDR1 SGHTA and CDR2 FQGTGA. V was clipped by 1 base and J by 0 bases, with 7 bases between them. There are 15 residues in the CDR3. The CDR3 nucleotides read TGTGCCAGCAGCTTAAGACACACTAGCAATCAGCCCCAGCATTTT. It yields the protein CASSLRHTSNQPQHF. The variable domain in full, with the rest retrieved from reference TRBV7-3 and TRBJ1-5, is GAGVSQTPSNKVTEKGKYVELRCDPISGHTALYWYRQSLGQGPEFLIYFQGTGAADDSGLPNDRFFAVRPEGSVSTLKIQRTERGDSAVYLCASSLRHTSNQPQHFGDGTRLSIL.

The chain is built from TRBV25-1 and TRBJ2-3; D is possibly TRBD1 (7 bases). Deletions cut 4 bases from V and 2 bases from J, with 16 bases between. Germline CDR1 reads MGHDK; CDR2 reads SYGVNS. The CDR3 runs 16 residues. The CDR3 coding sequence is TGTGCCAGCAGTGGGAGGGACAGTTCTCCCACAGATACGCAGTATTTT. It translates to CASSGRDSSPTDTQYF.

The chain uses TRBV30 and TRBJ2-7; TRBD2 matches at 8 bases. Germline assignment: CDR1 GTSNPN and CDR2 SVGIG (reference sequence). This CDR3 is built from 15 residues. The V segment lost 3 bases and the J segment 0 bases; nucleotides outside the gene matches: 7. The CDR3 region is CAWSQDGGGSYEQYF. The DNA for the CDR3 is TGTGCCTGGAGCCAAGACGGGGGGGGCTCCTACGAGCAGTACTTC.

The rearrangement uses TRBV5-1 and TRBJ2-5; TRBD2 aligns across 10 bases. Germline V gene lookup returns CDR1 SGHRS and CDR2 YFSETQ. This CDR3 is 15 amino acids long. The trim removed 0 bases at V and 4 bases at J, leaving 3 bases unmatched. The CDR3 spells CASSLAIAGGETQYF. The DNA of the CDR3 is TGCGCCAGCAGCTTGGCCATAGCGGGAGGAGAGACCCAGTACTTC.

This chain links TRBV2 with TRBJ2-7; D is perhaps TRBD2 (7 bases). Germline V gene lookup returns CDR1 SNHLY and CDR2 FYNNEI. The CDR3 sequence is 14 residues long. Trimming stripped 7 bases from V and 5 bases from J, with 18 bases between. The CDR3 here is CASIRGGAWDEQYF. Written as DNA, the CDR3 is TGTGCCAGCATACGCGGGGGCGCGTGGGACGAGCAGTACTTC. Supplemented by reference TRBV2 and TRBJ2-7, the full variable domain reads EPEVTQTPSHQVTQMGQEVILRCVPISNHLYFYWYRQILGQKVEFLVSFYNNEISEKSEIFDDQFSVERPDGSNFTLKIRSTKLEDSAMYFCASIRGGAWDEQYFGPGTRLTVT.

This chain's CDR3 is CASSPRRTNTEAFF. CDR3 nucleotides: TGTGCCAGCAGCCCACGGAGGACGAACACTGAAGCTTTCTTT. The rearrangement uses TRBV2 and TRBJ1-1; D is ambiguous. This CDR3 has 14 amino acids. V dropped 6 bases and J dropped 1 base, with 12 bases sitting between them. The germline CDR1 and CDR2 sequences are SNHLY and FYNNEI.

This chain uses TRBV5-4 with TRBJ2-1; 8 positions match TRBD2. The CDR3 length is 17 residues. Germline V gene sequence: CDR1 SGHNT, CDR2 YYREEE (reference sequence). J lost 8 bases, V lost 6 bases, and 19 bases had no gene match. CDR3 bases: TGTGCCAGCACCCCGGGTGGTGCTAGCGGGTTTTCCTATGAGCAGTTCTTC. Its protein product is CASTPGGASGFSYEQFF.

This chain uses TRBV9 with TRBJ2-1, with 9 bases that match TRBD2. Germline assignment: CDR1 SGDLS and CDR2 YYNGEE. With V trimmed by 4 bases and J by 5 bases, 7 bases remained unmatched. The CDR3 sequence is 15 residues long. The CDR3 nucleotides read TGTGCCAGCAGCTATAGCGGGAGAGAAGACAATGAGCAGTTCTTC. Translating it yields CASSYSGREDNEQFF.

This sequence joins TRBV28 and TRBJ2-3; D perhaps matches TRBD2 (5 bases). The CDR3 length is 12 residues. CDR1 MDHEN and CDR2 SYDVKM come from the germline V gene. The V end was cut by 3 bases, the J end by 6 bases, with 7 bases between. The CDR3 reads CASSLAGDTQYF. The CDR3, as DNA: TGTGCCAGCAGTTTGGCGGGTGATACGCAGTATTTT. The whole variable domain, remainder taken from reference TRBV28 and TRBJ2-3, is DVKVTQSSRYLVKRTGEKVFLECVQDMDHENMFWYRQDPGLGLRLIYFSYDVKMKEKGDIPEGYSVSREKKERFSLILESASTNQTSMYLCASSLAGDTQYFGPGTRLTVL.

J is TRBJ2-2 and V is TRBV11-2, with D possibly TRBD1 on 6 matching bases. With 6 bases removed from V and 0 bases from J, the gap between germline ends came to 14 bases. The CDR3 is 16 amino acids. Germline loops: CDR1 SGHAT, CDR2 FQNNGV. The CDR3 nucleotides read TGTGCCAGCAGTCCCAGGGGACAAGCGAACACCGGGGAGCTGTTTTTT. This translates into CASSPRGQANTGELFF.

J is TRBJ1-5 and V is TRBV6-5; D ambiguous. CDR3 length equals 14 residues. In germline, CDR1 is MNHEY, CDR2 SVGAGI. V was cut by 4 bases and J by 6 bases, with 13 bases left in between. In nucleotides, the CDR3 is TGTGCCAGCAGTTTCCCCGGGGTTGGTCAGCCCCAGCATTTT. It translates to CASSFPGVGQPQHF.

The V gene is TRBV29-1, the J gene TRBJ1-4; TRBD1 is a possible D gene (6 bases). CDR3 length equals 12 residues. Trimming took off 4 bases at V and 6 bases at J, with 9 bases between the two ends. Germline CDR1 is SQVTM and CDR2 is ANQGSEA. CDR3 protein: CSVGRGYEKLFF. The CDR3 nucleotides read TGCAGCGTTGGCAGGGGTTATGAAAAACTGTTTTTT.